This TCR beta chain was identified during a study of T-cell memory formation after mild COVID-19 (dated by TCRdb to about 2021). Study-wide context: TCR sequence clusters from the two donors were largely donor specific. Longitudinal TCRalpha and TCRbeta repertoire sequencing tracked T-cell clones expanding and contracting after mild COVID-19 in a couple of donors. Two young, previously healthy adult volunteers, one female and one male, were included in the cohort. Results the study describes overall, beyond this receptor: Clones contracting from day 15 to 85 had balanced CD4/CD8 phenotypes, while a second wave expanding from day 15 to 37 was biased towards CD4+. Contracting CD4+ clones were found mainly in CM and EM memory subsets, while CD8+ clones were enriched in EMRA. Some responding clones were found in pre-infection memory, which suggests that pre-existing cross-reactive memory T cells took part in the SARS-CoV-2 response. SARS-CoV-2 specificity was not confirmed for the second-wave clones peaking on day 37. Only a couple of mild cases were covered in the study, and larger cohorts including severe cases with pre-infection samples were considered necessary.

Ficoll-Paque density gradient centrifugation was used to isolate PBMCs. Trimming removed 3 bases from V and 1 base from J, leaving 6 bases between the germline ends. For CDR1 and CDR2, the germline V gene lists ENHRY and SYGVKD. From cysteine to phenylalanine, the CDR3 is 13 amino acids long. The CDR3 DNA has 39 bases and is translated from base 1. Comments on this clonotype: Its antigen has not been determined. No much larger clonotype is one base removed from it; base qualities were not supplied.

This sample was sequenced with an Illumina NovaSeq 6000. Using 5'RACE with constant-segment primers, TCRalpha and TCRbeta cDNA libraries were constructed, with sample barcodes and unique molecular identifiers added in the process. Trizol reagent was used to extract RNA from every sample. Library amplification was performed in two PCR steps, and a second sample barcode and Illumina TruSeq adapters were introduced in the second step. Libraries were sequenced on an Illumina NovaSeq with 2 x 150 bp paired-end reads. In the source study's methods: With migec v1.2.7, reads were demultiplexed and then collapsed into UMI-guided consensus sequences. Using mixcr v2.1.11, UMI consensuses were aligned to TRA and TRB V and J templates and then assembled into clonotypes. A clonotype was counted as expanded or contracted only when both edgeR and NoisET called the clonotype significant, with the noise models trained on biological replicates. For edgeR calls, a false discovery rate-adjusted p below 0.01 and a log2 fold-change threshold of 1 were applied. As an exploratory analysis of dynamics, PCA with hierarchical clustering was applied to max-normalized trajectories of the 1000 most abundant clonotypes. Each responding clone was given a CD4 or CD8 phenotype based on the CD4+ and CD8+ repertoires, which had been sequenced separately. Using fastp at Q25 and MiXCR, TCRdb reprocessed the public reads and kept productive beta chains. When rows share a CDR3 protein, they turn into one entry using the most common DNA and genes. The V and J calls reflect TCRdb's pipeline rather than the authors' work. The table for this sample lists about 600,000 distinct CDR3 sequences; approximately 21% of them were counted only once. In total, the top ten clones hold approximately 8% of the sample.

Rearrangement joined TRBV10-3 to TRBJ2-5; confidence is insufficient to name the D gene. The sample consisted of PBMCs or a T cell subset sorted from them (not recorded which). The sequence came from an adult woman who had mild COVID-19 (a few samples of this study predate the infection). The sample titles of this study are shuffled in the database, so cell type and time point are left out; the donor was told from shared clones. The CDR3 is CAISDSPQETQYF. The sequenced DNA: TGTGCCATCAGTGACAGTCCCCAAGAGACCCAGTACTTC.